The 26 T cell receptor beta chains below were found in one sample sequenced in a study of shared clonotypes between healthy human individuals. Some clones are missing from TCRdb's copy, which holds only in-frame ones; the method was immunoSEQ multiplex PCR. The sample lists about 1,500,000 clones, 96% seen once, with 1% to 1.5% in the top ten. Sequencing was carried out using naive CD4+ T cells sorted from blood. The subset denotes: CD45RA+ positively selected. These receptors all stem from a man aged 30 to 39 in good health.

This chain links TRBV2 with TRBJ2-6, with D maybe TRBD1 (6 bases). CDR1 is SNHLY and CDR2 is FYNNEI in the germline V gene. The length of the CDR3 is 14 residues. The germline V and J ends were trimmed by 6 bases and 2 bases, with 8 bases remaining between them. The CDR3 here is CASRGGAGANVLTF. DNA for the CDR3: TGTGCCAGCAGAGGGGGTGCTGGGGCCAACGTCCTGACTTTC.

This rearrangement joins TRBV28 to TRBJ2-5; TRBD1 aligns across 7 bases. The V and J ends lost 6 bases and 5 bases, in that order; junction bases with no gene match: 9. Per germline, CDR1 MDHEN and CDR2 SYDVKM. CDR3 length: 14 residues. The CDR3 sequence is CASSPGQRRETQYF. DNA for the CDR3: TGTGCCAGCAGCCCGGGACAGCGTCGCGAGACCCAGTACTTC.

The rearrangement uses TRBV5-1 and TRBJ2-1, with 10 bases fitting TRBD2. J was trimmed by 6 bases and V by 4 bases; bases with no gene match: 10. This CDR3 comprises 16 residues. Per germline, CDR1 SGHRS and CDR2 YFSETQ. The CDR3 region has the DNA TGCGCCAGCAGCCTGAACCCTAGCGGGAGTGCCAATGAGCAGTTCTTC. It yields the protein CASSLNPSGSANEQFF.

The chain employs TRBV27 and TRBJ1-1; 9 bases align to TRBD1. V shed 2 bases and J 4 bases; nucleotides not matched to a gene: 8. Germline V gene data show CDR1 as MNHEY and CDR2 as SMNVEV (reference sequence). The CDR3 extends over 16 amino acids. The CDR3 DNA reads as TGTGCCAGCAGTTTAATAAGGACAGGGGCGCTCACTGAAGCTTTCTTT. As protein: CASSLIRTGALTEAFF.

The chain uses TRBV5-1 and TRBJ2-7; possible D gene TRBD1, 6 bases. Trimming took 5 bases from V and 3 from J, leaving 18 bases between them. This CDR3 spans 15 amino acids. Germline assignment: CDR1 SGHRS and CDR2 YFSETQ. The CDR3 region is CASSIDPGHNYEQYF. The CDR3, as DNA: TGCGCCAGCAGTATAGACCCGGGACATAACTACGAGCAGTACTTC.

The V gene is TRBV20-1, the J gene TRBJ2-1; D unresolved. Germline V gene data show CDR1 as DFQATT and CDR2 as SNEGSKA (reference sequence). The germline V and J ends were trimmed by 3 bases and 15 bases, with 15 bases remaining between them. This CDR3 has 11 residues. This chain's CDR3 is CSASGLPLRFF. The DNA for the CDR3 is TGCAGTGCTAGTGGCCTCCCTCTTCGGTTCTTC.

The genes are TRBV29-1 and TRBJ1-2; perhaps TRBD1 as D (6 bases). Trimming pared 0 bases from V and 6 bases from J, leaving 11 bases between. Per germline, CDR1 SQVTM and CDR2 ANQGSEA. The CDR3 is made up of 13 amino acids. In DNA, the CDR3 is TGCAGCGTTGAAGAGGTTCAGGGGAATGGCTACACCTTC. Its protein is CSVEEVQGNGYTF.

This clone was detected once. The J gene is TRBJ1-5, the V gene TRBV5-1; possibly TRBD1 for D (5 bases). Germline loops: CDR1 SGHRS, CDR2 YFSETQ. V lost 3 bases and J lost 1, with 11 bases in between. There are 15 residues in the CDR3. The DNA for the CDR3 is TGCGCCAGCAGCTCGGGGGGTCAGAGCAATCAGCCCCAGCATTTT. It encodes CASSSGGQSNQPQHF.

Remarks on this clone: This sample also contains other DNA sequences that code for the same CDR3. The CDR3 bases are TGTGCCAGCAGCTTATTAGCGGGAGGGACATACAATGAGCAGTTCTTC. Its translation is CASSLLAGGTYNEQFF. The chain carries TRBV7-9 and TRBJ2-1, with TRBD2 matching 11 bases. CDR1 is SEHNR, CDR2 FQNEAQ, per germline (reference sequence). The CDR3 loop spans 16 amino acids. V gave up 2 bases and J gave up 4 bases; unmatched junction bases: 4.

This CDR3 is CASSLFGNQPQHF. The CDR3 DNA reads as TGTGCCAGCAGCTTGTTTGGCAATCAGCCCCAGCATTTT. The chain links TRBV5-4 to TRBJ1-5; D gene ambiguous. The CDR3 covers 13 residues. Per germline, CDR1 SGHNT and CDR2 YYREEE (reference sequence). V was shortened by 1 base and J by 2 bases, with 4 bases between the two germline ends.

This clone was seen a single time. The chain is built from TRBV7-2 and TRBJ1-1, with a tentative D call TRBD1 (5 bases). The CDR3 extends over 14 amino acids. Per the germline V gene, CDR1 is SGHTA and CDR2 is FQGNSA. Trimming stripped 6 bases from V and 8 bases from J, with 19 bases between. DNA of the CDR3: TGTGCCAGCAGTTTCAGGTTAGGGGTTACGGAAGCTTTCTTT. The encoded protein is CASSFRLGVTEAFF.

As regards this clone: This specimen includes other DNA sequences encoding the same CDR3. The V call is TRBV19, the J call TRBJ2-7; 7 positions match TRBD1. Trimming removed 6 bases from V and 1 base from J; junction bases left unmatched: 3. The CDR3 is made up of 13 amino acids. CDR1 LNHDA and CDR2 SQIVND come from the germline V gene (reference sequence). CDR3 sequence (DNA): TGTGCCAGTAGCGCGGACAGGTCCTACGAGCAGTACTTC. It codes for CASSADRSYEQYF.

The chain carries TRBV6-1 and TRBJ2-1; the D is unclear. The germline V gene has CDR1 MNHNS and CDR2 SASEGT. Trimming pared 2 bases from V and 0 bases from J, leaving 11 bases between. The CDR3 covers 16 residues. The CDR3 reads CASSETYPSSYNEQFF. The DNA of the CDR3 is TGTGCCAGCAGTGAAACGTATCCCAGCTCCTACAATGAGCAGTTCTTC.

The chain employs TRBV13 and TRBJ1-2; D gene uncertain. In germline, CDR1 is PRHDT, CDR2 FYEKMQ (reference sequence). The CDR3 has 14 residues. The V and J ends lost 4 bases and 5 bases respectively, with 14 bases between them. CDR3 DNA: TGTGCCAGCAGCTCCGTAAGACGGTCGTATGGCTACACCTTC. It encodes CASSSVRRSYGYTF. Together with reference TRBV13 and TRBJ1-2, the CDR3 gives the full variable domain: AAGVIQSPRHLIKEKRETATLKCYPIPRHDTVYWYQQGPGQDPQFLISFYEKMQSDKGSIPDRFSAQQFSDYHSELNMSSLELGDSALYFCASSSVRRSYGYTFGSGTRLTVV.

The chain combines TRBV4-1 with TRBJ1-4; 12 positions match TRBD1. This CDR3 has 16 residues. CDR1 and CDR2 (germline): MGHRA, YSYEKL. Trimming at V came to 4 bases and at J to 8 bases, leaving 8 bases not matched to a gene. The chain's CDR3 is CASSPLSGTGGEKLFF. DNA of the CDR3: TGCGCCAGCAGCCCCCTGTCCGGGACAGGGGGCGAAAAACTGTTTTTT.

The chain uses TRBV10-2 and TRBJ2-7; D is unresolved. The CDR3 has 13 residues. V was shortened by 6 bases and J by 4 bases, with 13 bases between the two germline ends. Germline CDR1 and CDR2: WSHSY and SAAADI. The CDR3 here is CASSLDHGYEQYF. In nucleotides, the CDR3 is TGCGCCAGCAGCCTAGACCACGGGTACGAGCAGTACTTC.

The rearrangement uses TRBV9 and TRBJ2-3, with D unresolved. Germline values: CDR1 SGDLS, CDR2 YYNGEE. V lost 2 bases and J 0 bases, leaving 10 bases between the germline ends. This CDR3 comprises 15 residues. This CDR3 is CASSVSVSSTDTQYF. Here the CDR3 DNA reads TGTGCCAGCAGCGTCTCTGTCTCTAGCACAGATACGCAGTATTTT.

The chain combines TRBV11-2 with TRBJ2-2; D uncertain. There are 15 residues in the CDR3. Germline CDR1 SGHAT, CDR2 FQNNGV. V lost 7 bases and J lost 3, with 15 bases in between. The CDR3 protein is CASTPLSPYTGELFF. The CDR3 nucleotides are TGTGCCAGCACCCCTTTAAGCCCATACACCGGGGAGCTGTTTTTT.

The gene calls are TRBV9 and TRBJ1-2; D is ambiguous. V was pared by 0 bases and J by 4 bases, with 13 bases between. CDR1 and CDR2 from the germline V gene are SGDLS and YYNGEE. CDR3 size: 15 residues. CDR3 sequence reads: CASSVGPVPSYGYTF. CDR3 DNA: TGTGCCAGCAGCGTAGGGCCGGTCCCCTCCTATGGCTACACCTTC.

A word on this clone: The sample carries other DNA sequences with the same CDR3. J is TRBJ2-1 and V is TRBV5-1; TRBD1 matches 7 bases. The CDR3 is 16 residues long. Germline trimming cut 4 bases from V and 6 bases from J; bases unmatched to any gene: 13. The germline V gene has CDR1 SGHRS and CDR2 YFSETQ. DNA of the CDR3: TGCGCCAGCAGCGTGGTGCCAGCAGGGGGTTCCAATGAGCAGTTCTTC. It yields the protein CASSVVPAGGSNEQFF. The whole variable domain, filled in from reference TRBV5-1 and TRBJ2-1, reads KAGVTQTPRYLIKTRGQQVTLSCSPISGHRSVSWYQQTPGQGLQFLFEYFSETQRNKGNFPGRFSGRQFSNSRSEMNVSTLELGDSALYLCASSVVPAGGSNEQFFGPGTRLTVL.

The CDR3 nucleotides read TGCGCCAGCAGCTTGGTGACAGGGGAGGGCGAGCAGTACTTC. It encodes CASSLVTGEGEQYF. J is TRBJ2-7 and V is TRBV5-1; possible D gene TRBD1, 8 bases. Germline V lookup: CDR1 SGHRS, CDR2 YFSETQ. V was shortened by 0 bases and J by 6 bases, with 13 bases between the two germline ends. CDR3 length: 14 amino acids.

V is TRBV21-1 and J is TRBJ2-5; the table's D call, TRBD1, has no DNA check behind it. TRBV21-1 is a recognized pseudogene. CDR3 length: 16 amino acids. CDR3: CASSPPVRDRGETQYF. The CDR3 DNA reads as TGTGCCAGCAGTCCCCCTGTCAGGGATAGGGGGGAGACCCAGTACTTC.

This chain joins TRBV14 and TRBJ2-7; TRBD1 matches 7 bases. V lost 3 bases and J lost 2; bases outside the gene matches: 1. The CDR3 is 13 residues long. Looked up from germline, CDR1 is SGHDN and CDR2 is FVKESK. The CDR3 nucleotides read TGTGCCAGCAGCCAGGGGACAGCCTACGAGCAGTACTTC. It codes for CASSQGTAYEQYF.

The chain recombines TRBV29-1 with TRBJ2-7, with 7 bases fitting TRBD2. V shed 1 base, J shed 3 bases, and the junction held 6 bases outside the gene matches. The CDR3 is 14 residues long. Germline V CDR1 and CDR2: SQVTM, ANQGSEA. In DNA, the CDR3 is TGCAGCGTTGAAGGGGGGGGTGTCGGCTACGAGCAGTACTTC. Amino acid sequence: CSVEGGGVGYEQYF.

The chain uses TRBV28 and TRBJ1-2; possible D gene TRBD1, 5 bases. CDR1 MDHEN and CDR2 SYDVKM come from the germline V gene. V was cut by 4 bases and J by 2 bases, with 11 bases left in between. CDR3 length equals 14 residues. CDR3 DNA sequence: TGTGCCAGCAGTTCTCAGGGTCGGAACTATGGCTACACCTTC. Its protein product is CASSSQGRNYGYTF.

The chain employs TRBV7-9 and TRBJ2-3; 11 positions agree with TRBD2. This CDR3 is built from 18 residues. CDR1 is SEHNR and CDR2 is FQNEAQ in the germline V gene (reference sequence). V shed 6 bases and J 0 bases; nucleotides not matched to a gene: 11. For the CDR3, the DNA is TGTGCCAGCAGTGGGACTAGCGGACTTACTTCTAGCACAGATACGCAGTATTTT. Amino acids: CASSGTSGLTSSTDTQYF.